This T cell receptor beta chain derives from a study of response to subunit inactivated influenza vaccine. Worth noting for this clonotype: Its matching antigen is unknown.

TCRdb itself ran the RT-PCR reads through MiXCR, one entry per CDR3 protein. The sample has hundreds of thousands of distinct CDR3 sequences; approximately 7.7% are singletons. Overall study findings and caveats: A suggestion made by the authors is that each seasonal influenza vaccination recruits few new T cells.

This receptor was obtained from a man aged 50 to 69 who received an inactivated influenza vaccine. This specimen was PBMCs from blood, taken around 25 months after vaccination.

DNA of the CDR3: TGTGCCGCCCGCAGGGGTACCTACAATGAGCAGTTCTTC. This translates into CAARRGTYNEQFF. The rearrangement uses TRBV6-1 and TRBJ2-1; D is possibly TRBD1 (6 bases). This CDR3 spans 13 amino acids. Between the trimmed V and J ends, which lost 11 bases and 2 bases, there was a span of 13 bases. Germline V lookup: CDR1 MNHNS, CDR2 SASEGT.